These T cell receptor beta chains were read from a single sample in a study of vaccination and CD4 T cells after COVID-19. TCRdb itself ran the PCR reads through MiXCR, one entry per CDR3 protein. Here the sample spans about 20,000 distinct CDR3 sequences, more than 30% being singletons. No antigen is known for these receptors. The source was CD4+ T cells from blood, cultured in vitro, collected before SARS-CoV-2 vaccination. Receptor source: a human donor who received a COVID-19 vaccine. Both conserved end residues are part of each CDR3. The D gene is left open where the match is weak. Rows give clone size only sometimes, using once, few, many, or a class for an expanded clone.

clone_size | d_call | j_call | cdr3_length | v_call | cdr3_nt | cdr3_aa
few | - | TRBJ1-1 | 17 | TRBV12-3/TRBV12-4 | TGTGCCAGCACTAGGTGGGGGTTCAGGGGTTCCAACACTGAAGCTTTCTTT | CASTRWGFRGSNTEAFF
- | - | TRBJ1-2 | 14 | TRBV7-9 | TGTGCCAGCAGCCGCGAGCATCGGGGGTCTGGCTACACCTTC | CASSREHRGSGYTF
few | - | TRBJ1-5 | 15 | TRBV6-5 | TGTGCCAGCAGTTACGGGGGAGGGGGAAATCAGCCCCAGCATTTT | CASSYGGGGNQPQHF
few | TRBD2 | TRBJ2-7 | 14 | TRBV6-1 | TGTGCCAGCAGAGAAGCGGGGGGGTCCTACGAGCAGTACTTC | CASREAGGSYEQYF
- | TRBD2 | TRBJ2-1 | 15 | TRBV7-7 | TGTGCCAGCAGCTCGGGACTAGCGGACTACAATGAGCAGTTCTTC | CASSSGLADYNEQFF
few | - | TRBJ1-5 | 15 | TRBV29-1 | TGCAGCGTTTCCCTTTATGGGGCAGGCAATCAGCCCCAGCATTTT | CSVSLYGAGNQPQHF
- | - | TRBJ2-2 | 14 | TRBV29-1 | TGCAGCGTTGCAGGCAGGGGCGCCACCGGGGAGCTGTTTTTT | CSVAGRGATGELFF
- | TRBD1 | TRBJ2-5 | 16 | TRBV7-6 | TGTGCCAGCAGCTTAGCGGTCGTAGGGGGCACAGAGACCCAGTACTTC | CASSLAVVGGTETQYF
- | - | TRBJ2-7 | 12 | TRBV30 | TGTGCCTGGAGTCGAACACACTACGAGCAGTACTTC | CAWSRTHYEQYF
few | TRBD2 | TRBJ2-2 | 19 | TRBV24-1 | TGTGCCACCAGTGACATTAGGACTAGCGGGGCGGAGAACACCGGGGAGCTGTTTTTT | CATSDIRTSGAENTGELFF
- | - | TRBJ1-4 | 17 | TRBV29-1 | - | CSVVRDRGAKLMKNCFF
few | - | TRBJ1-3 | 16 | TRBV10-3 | TGTGCCATCAGTGGGACAAGAACGAGCTCTGGAAACACCATATATTTT | CAISGTRTSSGNTIYF
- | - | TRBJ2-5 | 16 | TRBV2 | TGTGCCAGCAGTTGGGGGCACACCCCCTCGAAAGAGACCCAGTACTTC | CASSWGHTPSKETQYF
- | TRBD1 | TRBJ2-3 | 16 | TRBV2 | TGTGCCAGCAGTGAGGGGGGACAGGGATGGGTAGATACGCAGTATTTT | CASSEGGQGWVDTQYF
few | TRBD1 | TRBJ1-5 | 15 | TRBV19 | TGTGCCAGTAAGACAGGGTTTAATAGCAATCAGCCCCAGCATTTT | CASKTGFNSNQPQHF
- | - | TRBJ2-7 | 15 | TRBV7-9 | TGTGCCAGCAGCTTAGCAGGGGCGGCCCCCTACGAGCAGTACTTC | CASSLAGAAPYEQYF
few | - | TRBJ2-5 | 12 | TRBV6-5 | TGTGCCAGCAGTTACCCCCAGGGGACCCAGTACTTC | CASSYPQGTQYF
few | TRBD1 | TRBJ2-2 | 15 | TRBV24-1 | TGTGCCACCAAACAGACAGGGAGTAACACCGGGGAGCTGTTTTTT | CATKQTGSNTGELFF
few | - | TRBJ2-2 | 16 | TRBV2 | TGTGCCAGCAGTGAATCTAGCCCCATCCACACCGGGGAGCTGTTTTTT | CASSESSPIHTGELFF
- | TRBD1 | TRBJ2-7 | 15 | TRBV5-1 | TGCGCCAGCAGCTTGGGGGACAGGGAAGGGTACGAGCAGTACTTC | CASSLGDREGYEQYF
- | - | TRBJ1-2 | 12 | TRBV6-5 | TGTGCCAGCAGTTACAGGGGGGATGGCTACACCTTC | CASSYRGDGYTF
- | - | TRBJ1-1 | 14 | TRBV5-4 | TGTGCCAGCAGATCGACGACTCCGAACACTGAAGCTTTCTTT | CASRSTTPNTEAFF
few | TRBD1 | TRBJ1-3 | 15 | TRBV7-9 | TGTGCCAGCAGCCTTACAGGGGTGTCAGGAAACACCATATATTTT | CASSLTGVSGNTIYF
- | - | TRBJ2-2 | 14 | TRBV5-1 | TGCGCCAGCAGCTTCCCTTCTAGCGCCGGGGAGCTGTTTTTT | CASSFPSSAGELFF
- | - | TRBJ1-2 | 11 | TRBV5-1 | TGCGCCAGCAGCGCCGGTCTTAGCTACACCTTC | CASSAGLSYTF
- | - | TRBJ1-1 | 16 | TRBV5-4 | TGTGCCAGCAGCTTGAGGGTTACAGGGAGGGACACTGAAGCTTTCTTT | CASSLRVTGRDTEAFF
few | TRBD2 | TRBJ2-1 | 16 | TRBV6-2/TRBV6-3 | TGTGCCAGCAGTTTTGGACTAGCGGGGGGGCAGGATGAGCAGTTCTTC | CASSFGLAGGQDEQFF
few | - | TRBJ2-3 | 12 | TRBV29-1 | TGCAGCTGTGGGCGGAGGACAGATACGCAGTATTTT | CSCGRRTDTQYF
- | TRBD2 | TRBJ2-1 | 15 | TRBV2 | TGTGCCAGCAGGGCGCGCGGGGGGGAACGCAATGAGCAGTTCTTC | CASRARGGERNEQFF
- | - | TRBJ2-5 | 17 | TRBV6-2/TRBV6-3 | TGTGCCAGCAGTTACGGCCCGGGACAACGGTACCAAGAGACCCAGTACTTC | CASSYGPGQRYQETQYF
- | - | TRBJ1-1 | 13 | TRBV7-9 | TGTGCCAGCAGCTTTAACCCAGGGGCTGAAGCTTTCTTT | CASSFNPGAEAFF
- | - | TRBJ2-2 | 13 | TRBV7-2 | TGTGCCAGCAGCTTCTCCCCCACCGGGGAGCTGTTTTTT | CASSFSPTGELFF
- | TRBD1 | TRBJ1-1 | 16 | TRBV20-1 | TGCAGTGACCTTAGACAGGGGGCGGATTGTAGGACTGAAGCTTTCTTT | CSDLRQGADCRTEAFF
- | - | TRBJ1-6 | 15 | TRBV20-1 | TGCAGTGCTAGGGGACGGGGTCCAAGGTATTCACCCCTCCACTTT | CSARGRGPRYSPLHF
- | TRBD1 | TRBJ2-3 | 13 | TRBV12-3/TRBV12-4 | TGTGCCTCCGGGACAGGGTCGTCAGATACGCAGTATTTT | CASGTGSSDTQYF
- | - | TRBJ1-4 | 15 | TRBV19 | TGTGCCAGTAGTCTTTTGACAGCGCTTAATGAAAAACTGTTTTTT | CASSLLTALNEKLFF
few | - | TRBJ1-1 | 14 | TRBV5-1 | TGCGCCAGCAGCTTAATCGGAGGGGACACTGAAGCTTTCTTT | CASSLIGGDTEAFF
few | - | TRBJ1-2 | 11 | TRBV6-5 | TGTGCCAGCAGTTTCAGGTGGGGCTACACCTTC | CASSFRWGYTF